This is a list of T cell receptor beta chains from one sample in a study of cytomegalovirus exposure and HLA in healthy donors. TCRdb's table, derived via immunoSEQ multiplex PCR, lists solely in-frame clones and lacks some. The sample holds around 200,000 clones, around nine tenths seen once. The sequenced sample consisted of PBMCs. The receptors originated from a woman aged 18 to 35 in good health and CMV-seronegative. Both conserved end residues are part of each CDR3. The order of the fields is V gene, CDR3 length, J gene, clone size, D gene, CDR3 protein, CDR3 DNA. The D gene is left open where the match is weak. Expanded clones get a size class; other rows say once, few or many, or leave the size out.

TRBV5-1,14,TRBJ2-7,NA,NA,CASSFVGRLDEQYF,TGCGCCAGCAGCTTTGTCGGGAGACTGGATGAGCAGTACTTC
TRBV7-3,19,TRBJ2-7,NA,TRBD1,CASSSNVSFRDRPFYEQYF,TGTGCCAGCAGCTCCAACGTTTCTTTTCGGGACAGACCCTTCTACGAGCAGTACTTC
TRBV13,14,TRBJ2-1,NA,NA,CASSFGKRYNEQFF,TGTGCCAGCAGCTTCGGGAAGCGCTACAATGAGCAGTTCTTC
TRBV27,15,TRBJ2-7,NA,TRBD2,CASSRGAGESYEQYF,TGTGCCAGCAGTAGAGGGGCGGGAGAGTCCTACGAGCAGTACTTC
TRBV4-2,14,TRBJ1-1,NA,NA,CASSQPGDSSEAFF,TGTGCCAGCAGCCAGCCCGGTGACAGTTCCGAAGCTTTCTTT
TRBV30,12,TRBJ2-4,NA,NA,CAYTRAKNIQYF,TGTGCCTACACCCGAGCCAAAAACATTCAGTACTTC
TRBV11-2,12,TRBJ2-1,NA,TRBD2,CAIAGGNDEQFF,TGTGCAATAGCGGGAGGTAACGATGAGCAGTTCTTC
TRBV29-1,11,TRBJ1-1,few,NA,CSVGGGIEAFF,TGCAGCGTTGGGGGAGGAATTGAAGCTTTCTTT
TRBV7-9,12,TRBJ2-1,few,TRBD2,CASGTRLDEQFF,TGTGCCAGCGGGACTAGGTTGGATGAGCAGTTCTTC
TRBV19,11,TRBJ2-7,NA,NA,CASSRGHEQYF,TGTGCCAGTAGTAGAGGGCACGAGCAGTACTTC
TRBV6-6,14,TRBJ2-3,NA,NA,CASSFQATTDTQYF,TGTGCCAGCAGTTTCCAGGCGACCACAGATACGCAGTATTTT
TRBV11-3,15,TRBJ2-7,NA,NA,CASSLRGQPNYEQYF,TGTGCCAGCAGCTTAAGGGGACAACCCAACTACGAGCAGTACTTC
TRBV4-2,15,TRBJ2-7,few,NA,CASSQDRANPYEQYF,TGTGCCAGCAGCCAAGACAGGGCAAATCCCTACGAGCAGTACTTC
TRBV11-3,15,TRBJ2-3,NA,TRBD1,CASSSTGGSSDTQYF,TGTGCCAGCAGCTCGACAGGGGGCTCATCAGATACGCAGTATTTT
TRBV9,16,TRBJ1-2,once,TRBD1,CASSPSTGGRNYGYTF,TGTGCCAGCAGCCCCTCAACAGGGGGAAGAAACTATGGCTACACCTTC
TRBV10-1,8,TRBJ2-5,NA,NA,CPRVAQYF,TGCCCAAGAGTCGCCCAGTACTTC
TRBV7-8,15,TRBJ2-5,NA,TRBD2,CASSASGGSQETQYF,TGTGCCAGCAGCGCTAGCGGAGGGAGCCAAGAGACCCAGTACTTC
TRBV28,14,TRBJ2-7,NA,TRBD2,CASRASGRASEQYF,TGTGCCAGCAGGGCTAGCGGGAGGGCCAGTGAGCAGTACTTC
TRBV6-5,15,TRBJ2-4,once,NA,CASSKGHQAKNIQYF,TGTGCCAGCAGCAAGGGACACCAAGCCAAAAACATTCAGTACTTC
TRBV6-4,16,TRBJ2-2,NA,TRBD2,CASSDSTSFNTGELFF,TGTGCCAGCAGTGACTCGACTAGCTTCAACACCGGGGAGCTGTTTTTT
TRBV25-1,14,TRBJ2-5,NA,TRBD1,CASNDRGGFETQYF,TGTGCCAGCAACGACAGGGGAGGATTTGAGACCCAGTACTTC
TRBV28,13,TRBJ2-1,NA,NA,CASRDFQDNEQFF,TGTGCCAGTCGGGACTTCCAAGACAATGAGCAGTTCTTC
TRBV29-1,13,TRBJ2-7,NA,TRBD2,CSATSGDSYEQYF,TGCAGCGCGACTAGCGGGGACTCCTACGAGCAGTACTTC
TRBV10-3,14,TRBJ1-1,NA,NA,CAISESATRGEAFF,TGTGCCATCAGTGAGTCGGCTACCAGAGGGGAAGCTTTCTTT
TRBV4-1,15,TRBJ2-7,few,NA,CASSLHKRGSYEQYF,TGCGCCAGCAGCCTACACAAACGAGGCTCCTACGAGCAGTACTTC
TRBV5-1,14,TRBJ2-7,NA,NA,CASSFTDGSYEQYF,TGCGCCAGCAGCTTTACCGACGGGTCCTACGAGCAGTACTTC
TRBV11-1,15,TRBJ2-3,NA,NA,CASSLFQGTTDTQYF,TGTGCCAGCAGCTTATTCCAGGGGACCACAGATACGCAGTATTTT
TRBV7-9,11,TRBJ2-7,few,NA,CASSGSYEQYF,TGTGCCAGCTCGGGGAGCTACGAGCAGTACTTC
TRBV27,14,TRBJ1-2,NA,NA,CASSRSVGKRGYTF,TGTGCCAGCAGTCGGTCGGTCGGGAAGAGGGGCTACACCTTC
TRBV6-1,12,TRBJ1-2,NA,TRBD1,CAGQGQSYGYTF,TGTGCCGGACAGGGACAGAGCTACGGCTACACCTTC
TRBV27,14,TRBJ2-7,NA,NA,CATRDITATYEQYF,TGTGCCACCCGGGACATTACCGCTACCTACGAGCAGTACTTC
TRBV27,14,TRBJ2-7,NA,NA,CASSLVGTSYEQYF,TGTGCCAGCAGTTTAGTAGGTACTAGCTACGAGCAGTACTTC
TRBV14,16,TRBJ2-3,NA,NA,CASSQDQGRATDTQYF,TGTGCCAGCAGCCAAGACCAGGGGCGGGCCACAGATACGCAGTATTTT
TRBV30,14,TRBJ1-3,NA,NA,CALQGIMGGNTIYF,TGTGCCTTGCAGGGAATAATGGGTGGAAACACCATATATTTT
TRBV5-1,13,TRBJ1-2,NA,NA,CASSLNRHYGYTF,TGCGCCAGCAGCTTGAACAGACACTATGGCTACACCTTC
TRBV13,15,TRBJ2-7,NA,TRBD1,CASSLAQGASYEQYF,TGTGCCAGCAGCTTAGCACAGGGGGCGTCCTACGAGCAGTACTTC
TRBV27,15,TRBJ2-1,once,NA,CASSSPLAGYNEQFF,TGTGCCAGCAGTTCACCCCTTGCAGGCTACAATGAGCAGTTCTTC
TRBV30,15,TRBJ2-1,NA,TRBD2,CAWSVGSGQYNEQFF,TGTGCCTGGAGTGTGGGTAGCGGGCAGTACAATGAGCAGTTCTTC
TRBV27,15,TRBJ2-1,NA,NA,CASSIDGNSYNEQFF,TGTGCCAGCAGCATAGACGGGAACTCCTACAATGAGCAGTTCTTC
TRBV9,13,TRBJ2-2,NA,NA,CASDQPGTGELFF,TGTGCCAGCGATCAACCCGGCACCGGGGAGCTGTTTTTT
TRBV7-2,15,TRBJ2-7,NA,TRBD2,CASSHGGGGNYEQYF,TGTGCCAGCAGCCATGGGGGGGGAGGGAACTACGAGCAGTACTTC
TRBV7-3,17,TRBJ2-7,NA,NA,CASRIRKGQGISYEQYF,TGTGCCAGCAGAATTAGAAAGGGGCAGGGAATTTCCTACGAGCAGTACTTC
TRBV6-1,15,TRBJ2-7,NA,TRBD2,CASSESSGSSYEQYF,TGTGCCAGCAGTGAATCTAGCGGCAGCTCCTACGAGCAGTACTTC
TRBV11-3,12,TRBJ2-1,NA,NA,CASSASGNEQFF,TGTGCCAGCAGCGCCTCGGGGAATGAGCAGTTCTTC
TRBV6-5,15,TRBJ1-5,NA,TRBD1,CATPGQGKFNQPQHF,TGTGCCACCCCGGGACAGGGGAAATTCAATCAGCCCCAGCATTTT
TRBV28,15,TRBJ1-5,NA,NA,CASSPRGGWNQPQHF,TGTGCCAGCAGTCCCCGTGGCGGGTGGAATCAGCCCCAGCATTTT
TRBV7-8,15,TRBJ2-5,NA,NA,CASSLRQAVRGTQYF,TGTGCCAGCAGCTTACGACAGGCCGTAAGGGGGACCCAGTACTTC
TRBV5-1,15,TRBJ2-3,NA,TRBD1,CASSSLGQGTDTQYF,TGCGCCAGCAGCTCCTTGGGACAGGGCACAGATACGCAGTATTTT
TRBV28,12,TRBJ2-7,NA,NA,CATRGAYYEQYF,TGTGCTACCAGGGGGGCGTACTACGAGCAGTACTTC
TRBV19,15,TRBJ1-2,NA,NA,CASTHPQAGYSGYTF,TGTGCCAGTACCCATCCCCAGGCAGGGTATAGTGGCTACACCTTC
TRBV6-6,15,TRBJ1-1,NA,NA,CASSYAEGVNTEAFF,TGTGCCAGCAGTTACGCGGAGGGCGTGAACACTGAAGCTTTCTTT
TRBV28,15,TRBJ1-4,NA,TRBD1,CASSLWHRGGEKLFF,TGTGCCAGCAGTTTATGGCACAGGGGAGGCGAAAAACTGTTTTTT
TRBV5-1,18,TRBJ2-1,NA,TRBD1,CASSQAGTGLGTAHEQFF,TGCGCCAGCAGCCAAGCGGGGACAGGGCTGGGAACAGCCCATGAGCAGTTCTTC
TRBV29-1,17,TRBJ2-1,few,TRBD1,CSVPEGQGFGDSNEQFF,TGCAGCGTCCCAGAAGGACAGGGCTTTGGGGATAGCAATGAGCAGTTCTTC
TRBV7-9,16,TRBJ1-5,NA,NA,CASSLGRGGEGQPQHF,TGTGCCAGCAGCTTAGGACGCGGGGGGGAAGGACAGCCCCAGCATTTT
TRBV4-1,18,TRBJ2-6,once,NA,CASSQAVGRPSGANVLTF,TGCGCCAGCAGCCAAGCGGTGGGCAGGCCGTCTGGGGCCAACGTCCTGACTTTC
TRBV28,13,TRBJ2-7,NA,NA,CAPSYLGVYEQYF,TGTGCCCCGTCCTACCTAGGGGTTTACGAGCAGTACTTC
TRBV5-4,14,TRBJ2-7,NA,NA,CASSPGTPSYEQYF,TGTGCCAGCAGCCCGGGAACCCCCTCCTACGAGCAGTACTTC